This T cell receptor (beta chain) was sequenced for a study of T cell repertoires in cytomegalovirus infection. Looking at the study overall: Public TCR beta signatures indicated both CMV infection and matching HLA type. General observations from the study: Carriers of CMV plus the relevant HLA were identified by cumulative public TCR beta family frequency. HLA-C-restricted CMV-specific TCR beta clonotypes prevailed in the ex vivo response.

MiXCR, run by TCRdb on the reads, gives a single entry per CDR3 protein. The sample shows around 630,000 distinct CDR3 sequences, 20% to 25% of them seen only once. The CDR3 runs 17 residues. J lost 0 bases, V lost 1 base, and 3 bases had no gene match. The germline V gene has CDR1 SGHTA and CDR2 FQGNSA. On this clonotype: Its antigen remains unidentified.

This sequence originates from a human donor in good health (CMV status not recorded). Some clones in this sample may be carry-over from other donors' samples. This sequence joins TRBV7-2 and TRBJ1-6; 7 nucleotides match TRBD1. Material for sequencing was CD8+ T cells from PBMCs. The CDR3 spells CASSLGGGRSYNSPLHF. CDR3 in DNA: TGTGCCAGCAGCTTAGGAGGGGGCCGCTCCTATAATTCACCCCTCCACTTT. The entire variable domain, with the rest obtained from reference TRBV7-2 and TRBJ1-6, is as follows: GAGVSQSPSNKVTEKGKDVELRCDPISGHTALYWYRQSLGQGLEFLIYFQGNSAPDKSGLPSDRFSAERTGGSVSTLTIQRTQQEDSAVYLCASSLGGGRSYNSPLHFGNGTRLTVT.